What follows are 8 T cell receptor beta chains derived from one specimen sequenced in a study of cytomegalovirus exposure and HLA in healthy donors. The PCR employed 60 Vbeta primers together with 13 Jbeta primers. Clones were sequenced by immunoSEQ multiplex PCR, and TCRdb holds only the in-frame ones, with some missing. There are roughly 290,000 clones in the sample; about four fifths occur only once, and roughly 0.31% lies in the top ten. Sequencing was carried out using PBMCs. All receptors come from a girl under 10 years old in good health and CMV-seronegative.

The chain uses TRBV28 and TRBJ1-3, with D unclear. Trimming pared 3 bases from V and 0 bases from J, leaving 9 bases between. CDR1 is MDHEN, CDR2 SYDVKM, per germline. This CDR3 contains 15 residues. The CDR3, as DNA: TGTGCCAGCAGTTTTGGTAAACTCTCTGGAAACACCATATATTTT. This gives the protein CASSFGKLSGNTIYF.

The genes are TRBV18 and TRBJ1-5; D is unresolved. This CDR3 comprises 13 residues. The V and J ends lost 3 bases and 5 bases respectively, with 8 bases between them. Per germline, CDR1 KGHSH and CDR2 LQKENI. The CDR3 loop reads CASSPGRYQPQHF. The CDR3 DNA reads TGTGCCAGCTCACCCGGGAGGTATCAGCCCCAGCATTTT.

The V call is TRBV5-1, the J call TRBJ2-7; 9 bases are a match to TRBD2. Trimming at V came to 1 base and at J to 0 bases, leaving 2 bases not matched to a gene. Germline CDR1 SGHRS, CDR2 YFSETQ. This CDR3 is built from 15 residues. As DNA, the CDR3 is TGCGCCAGCAGCTTGCTAGCGGGGAACTCCTACGAGCAGTACTTC. Its protein product is CASSLLAGNSYEQYF.

This clone appeared once. The chain uses TRBV7-8 and TRBJ2-1; 8 nucleotides agree with TRBD2. The germline V gene has CDR1 SGHVS and CDR2 FQNEAQ. This CDR3 region has 15 residues. V lost 2 bases and J lost 9; bases outside the gene matches: 9. The CDR3 reads CASSLLVAGRGEQFF. CDR3 bases: TGTGCCAGCAGCTTATTGGTAGCGGGAAGAGGTGAGCAGTTCTTC. Drawing the rest from reference TRBV7-8 and TRBJ2-1, the complete variable domain is GAGVSQSPRYKVAKRGQDVALRCDPISGHVSLFWYQQALGQGPEFLTYFQNEAQLDKSGLPSDRFFAERPEGSVSTLKIQRTQQEDSAVYLCASSLLVAGRGEQFFGPGTRLTVL.

V usage is TRBV29-1 and J usage is TRBJ2-1; TRBD2 matches 7 bases. Germline V CDR1 and CDR2: SQVTM, ANQGSEA. The CDR3 has 17 residues. Trimming at V came to 2 bases and at J to 8 bases, leaving 18 bases not matched to a gene. CDR3 DNA sequence: TGCAGCGTTGAAAGTATTTATGGGGGGGAGGGACTCGATGAGCAGTTCTTC. Protein: CSVESIYGGEGLDEQFF.

A few counts support this clone. This chain joins TRBV27 and TRBJ2-7; D is perhaps TRBD2 (6 bases). The CDR3 totals 15 residues. The V gene's germline CDR1 is MNHEY and CDR2 SMNVEV (reference sequence). V lost 3 bases, J lost 1 base, and 13 bases lay in between. The CDR3 DNA sequence: TGTGCCAGCAGTTTCTTAGGGACTGAGTCCTACGAGCAGTACTTC. Translating gives CASSFLGTESYEQYF.

The chain uses TRBV13 and TRBJ2-1; D may be TRBD2 (5 bases). Germline assignment: CDR1 PRHDT and CDR2 FYEKMQ (reference sequence). The length of the CDR3 is 12 residues. V lost 5 bases and J lost 5, with 7 bases in between. CDR3 DNA: TGTGCCAGCAGCCAACTAGACAATGAGCAGTTCTTC. Translating gives CASSQLDNEQFF.

This clone was observed a single time. This rearrangement joins TRBV6-6 to TRBJ1-1; D is possibly TRBD1 (6 bases). The CDR3 spans 16 residues. Trimming removed 0 bases at V and 3 bases at J, with 14 bases between. From germline, CDR1 is MNHNY and CDR2 SVGAGI (reference sequence). CDR3 in amino acids: CASSYSRGNRDTEAFF. DNA of the CDR3: TGTGCCAGCAGTTACTCAAGGGGGAATAGGGACACTGAAGCTTTCTTT.